The clone carrying this T cell receptor beta chain appeared a few times. As yet, its antigen is unknown. This sample is drawn from a study of OX40 agonist ivuxolimab in advanced cancers. TCRdb's copy holds only in-frame clones and misses some; the assay was immunoSEQ multiplex PCR. The repertoire holds roughly 48,000 clones, with about 89% as singletons. Points from the study as a whole: Fewer expanded clones were found on average in CD4+ than in CD8+ T cells.

V shed 7 bases and J shed 4 bases, with 10 bases lying between them. Germline V gene sequence: CDR1 SQVTM, CDR2 ANQGSEA. CDR3 length: 11 amino acids. The chain employs TRBV29-1 and TRBJ1-2; TRBD1 might be the D (5 bases). The receptor's source is an adult with an advanced solid tumor such as melanoma, head and neck, liver or kidney cancer. The starting material was CD4+ or CD8+ T cells sorted from blood, obtained in a trial of the OX40 agonist ivuxolimab. In DNA, the CDR3 is TGCAGCGCCAGGACACCCTATGGCTACACCTTC. Amino acid sequence: CSARTPYGYTF. The variable domain in full, with the rest retrieved from reference TRBV29-1 and TRBJ1-2, is SAVISQKPSRDICQRGTSLTIQCQVDSQVTMMFWYRQQPGQSLTLIATANQGSEATYESGFVIDKFPISRPNLTFSTLTVSNMSPEDSSIYLCSARTPYGYTFGSGTRLTVV.